These 9 T cell receptor beta chains were all obtained from the same sample, sequenced in a study of tumor and adjacent non-tumor tissue in lung cancer. TCRbeta libraries were built with three rounds of nested PCR, modified from ARM-PCR. TCRdb reprocessed the multiplex PCR reads with MiXCR, giving one entry per CDR3 protein. Of around 100,000 distinct CDR3 sequences detected, more than 55% appear once; the ten largest clones hold roughly 19%. RNA was extracted from bulk tissue without any cell sorting. More than 3 cm separated this lung sample from the edge of the tumor. Specimen: distant non-tumor lung tissue. Receptors originate from a man aged 30-40 years with non-small cell lung cancer.

This clonotype showed up many times. The CDR3 reads CASSLTSGSTDTQYF. Here the CDR3 DNA reads TGTGCCAGCAGTTTAACTAGCGGGAGTACAGATACGCAGTATTTT. This chain uses TRBV12-3 or TRBV12-4 with TRBJ2-3; TRBD2 agrees at 11 bases. The CDR3 sequence is 15 residues long. With V trimmed by 2 bases and J by 3 bases, 1 base remained unmatched.

Details on this clonotype: A clone one base away is much larger, so this may be a read error. The V gene is TRBV5-1, the J gene TRBJ1-1, with D perhaps matching TRBD1 (6 bases). Trimming removed 3 bases at V and 8 bases at J, with 20 bases between. The CDR3 is 15 residues long. Per germline, CDR1 SGHRS and CDR2 YFSETQ. DNA for the CDR3: TGCGCCAGCAGCTCCGAATGGGGACAAGGCTCCGAAGCTTTCTTT. Encoded protein: CASSSEWGQGSEAFF.

A note on this clonotype: One end of the junction fails to match germline, which may point to a read error. J is TRBJ1-6 and V is TRBV7-8; the D is unclear. The CDR3 loop spans 16 amino acids. Germline V gene data show CDR1 as SGHVS and CDR2 as FQNEAQ. The DNA for the CDR3 is TGTGCCAGCAGCTCGAATTTAGGACGGTATAATTCACTCCTCCACTTT. Protein sequence: CASSSNLGRYNSLLHF.

This clonotype was recorded only once. The CDR3 DNA reads as TGTGCCAGCAGCTACCAATCGGGGAACAATGAGCAGTTCTTC. Translating gives CASSYQSGNNEQFF. The chain carries TRBV11-3 and TRBJ2-1, with TRBD2 as a possible D gene (5 bases). Per germline, CDR1 SGHNT and CDR2 YENEEA. The CDR3 totals 14 residues. Trimming shortened V by 4 bases and J by 5 bases, and 12 bases separated the two germline ends.

In this sample, this clonotype turned up a few times. A much larger clone lies one base from this, so it may be a read error. This chain connects TRBV20-1 to TRBJ2-1; 8 bases are shared with TRBD2. This CDR3 has 15 amino acids. Looked up from germline, CDR1 is DFQATT and CDR2 is SNEGSKA (reference sequence). J gave up 4 bases and V 5 bases, and 10 bases lay outside the gene matches. CDR3 loop: CSAFPEAGVYNEQFF. The CDR3 DNA sequence: TGCAGTGCTTTCCCAGAAGCGGGAGTTTACAATGAGCAGTTCTTC.

V gene TRBV12-3 or TRBV12-4 combines with J gene TRBJ2-7; maybe TRBD1 (5 bases). The V and J ends lost 1 base and 6 bases respectively, with 16 bases between them. The CDR3 contains 15 residues. Here the CDR3 DNA reads TGTGCCAGCAGTTTAGAATGGGGCCCAAGGGGCGAGCAGTACTTC. It is translated as CASSLEWGPRGEQYF.

As for this clonotype: At one boundary the junction diverges from the germline segment, which might be a read error. V usage is TRBV20-1 and J usage is TRBJ2-1, with 9 bases lining up with TRBD2. The CDR3 has 16 residues. Germline V gives CDR1 DFQATT, CDR2 SNEGSKA (reference sequence). CDR3 sequence (DNA): TGTAGCGCTTCGATTAGCGGGAGACGGACCTACAATGAGCCGTTCTTC. Residues: CSASISGRRTYNEPFF.

Details on this clonotype: A much more abundant neighbour one base away suggests this may be a read error. This chain connects TRBV5-6 to TRBJ2-7, with a tentative D call TRBD2 (6 bases). The length of the CDR3 is 13 residues. Germline V CDR1 and CDR2: SGHDT, YYEEEE. The CDR3 region has the DNA TGTGGCAGCAGCTACGGGACTTCCTACGAGCAGTACTTC. This gives the protein CGSSYGTSYEQYF.

Remarks on this clonotype: A much larger clone sits a single nucleotide away, making a read error possible. V gene TRBV5-4 combines with J gene TRBJ2-1; D remains ambiguous. Germline V gives CDR1 SGHNT, CDR2 YYREEE (reference sequence). The CDR3 sequence is 13 residues long. In DNA form, the CDR3 reads TGTGCCAGCTGCTTTCTGCCTAGGAATGAGCAGTTCTTC. This gives the protein CASCFLPRNEQFF.